This TCR beta chain originates from a study of cytomegalovirus exposure and HLA in healthy donors. Study information: Prior work identified under 130 million unique TCR beta sequences in 150 million to 200 million T cells.

PCR used 60 Vbeta primers and 13 Jbeta primers. The table came from immunoSEQ multiplex PCR; TCRdb's copy has only in-frame clones and leaves some out. The sample has some 110,000 clones, 73% seen once. Regarding this clone: Its antigen remains unidentified.

Whole-study results and caveats: In a later analysis, a missense DCLRE1C variant was linked to TCR beta V- and J-gene trimming. Compared with the approximately 670-donor mean, an Asian-associated ancestry cluster reportedly had fewer N-insertions, according to a later analysis.

The sample comprised PBMCs. This receptor was identified in a man aged 55 to 70 in good health and CMV-seropositive.

CDR3 DNA sequence: TGTGCCAGCAGCTTGGTGACTAGCGGGTACTACGAGCAGTACTTC. This codes for CASSLVTSGYYEQYF. The chain couples TRBV5-6 to TRBJ2-7; 10 bases are shared with TRBD2. From germline, CDR1 is SGHDT and CDR2 YYEEEE. The V and J ends lost 0 bases and 3 bases, in that order; junction bases with no gene match: 3. This CDR3 is 15 amino acids long.